This TCR beta chain was recovered during a study of blood T cell repertoires in COVID-19. Study-wide background: PBMCs, B-cell-depleted T cells, or T cells were the source of the cDNA or gDNA that made up the material.

Only in-frame clones appear in the TCRdb table, and some are missing; sequencing was by immunoSEQ multiplex PCR. The table lists 200,000 or so clones, about 88% of them singletons, with over 15% in the top ten. V was cut by 2 bases and J by 7 bases, with 13 bases left in between. CDR1 and CDR2 from the germline V gene are SGDLS and YYNGEE. The CDR3 sequence is 13 residues long. Seattle cases were enrolled at active infection and followed longitudinally. The source of this sequence is a man over 45 with COVID-19, enrolled during active disease. The sample comprised peripheral blood. The chain employs TRBV9 and TRBJ2-7; no firm D call. The CDR3 reads CASSVRPTGEQYF. CDR3 in DNA: TGTGCCAGCAGCGTGAGACCGACTGGGGAGCAGTACTTC.